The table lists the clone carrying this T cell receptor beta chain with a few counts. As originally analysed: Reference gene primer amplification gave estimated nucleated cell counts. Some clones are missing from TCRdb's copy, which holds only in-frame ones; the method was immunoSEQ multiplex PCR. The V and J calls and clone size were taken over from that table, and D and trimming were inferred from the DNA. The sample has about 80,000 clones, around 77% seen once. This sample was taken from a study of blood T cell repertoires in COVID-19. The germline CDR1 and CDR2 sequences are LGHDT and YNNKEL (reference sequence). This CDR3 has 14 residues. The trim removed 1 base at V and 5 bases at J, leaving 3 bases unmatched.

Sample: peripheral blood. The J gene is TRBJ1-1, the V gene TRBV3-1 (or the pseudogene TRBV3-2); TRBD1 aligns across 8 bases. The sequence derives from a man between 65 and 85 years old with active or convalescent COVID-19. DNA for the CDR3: TGTGCCAGCAGCCAAGTACAGGGGGGAACTGAAGCTTTCTTT. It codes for CASSQVQGGTEAFF.